This T cell receptor beta chain was recovered during a study of OX40 agonist ivuxolimab in advanced cancers. Across the study: Every patient in dose escalation had hepatocellular carcinoma, melanoma, renal cell or head and neck cancer. With a range of roughly 20 to 79, age averaged 60 years, and 75% to 90% were male. Points from the study as a whole: The average count of expanded clones was higher among CD8+ T cells than among CD4+.

V trimming: 5 bases; J trimming: 2 bases; junction bases outside the gene matches: 4. Germline V gene data show CDR1 as SGHVS and CDR2 as FQNEAQ. The CDR3 totals 14 residues. With regard to this clone: As yet, its antigen is unknown.

Generated by immunoSEQ multiplex PCR, the TCRdb table keeps only in-frame clones and is missing some. The sample lists over 70,000 clones, about 90% occurring once. The chain joins TRBV7-8 to TRBJ2-7; 9 positions agree with TRBD1. Specimen: CD4+ or CD8+ T cells sorted from blood, collected in a trial of the OX40 agonist ivuxolimab. The sequence was obtained from an adult with an advanced solid tumor such as melanoma, head and neck, liver or kidney cancer. The chain's CDR3 is CASSLDRGAYEQYF. The CDR3 nucleotides are TGTGCCAGCAGCCTCGACAGGGGGGCCTACGAGCAGTACTTC.